This TCR beta chain was identified in a study of OX40 agonist ivuxolimab in advanced cancers. Overall study: Patients got intravenous ivuxolimab at 0.01 to 10 mg/kg every 2 weeks. The study's findings and limits: Among the lowest levels of clonal expansion were found in partial responders at 0.1-3.0 mg/kg. Among the nonresponders, some also had low normalized T-cell clonal expansion. Doses of 0.1 to 3.0 mg/kg were accompanied by clonal expansion of CD4+ and CD8+ blood T cells by week 6.

Repertoires were generated with immunoSEQ multiplex PCR, while TCRdb's copy carries only in-frame clones and drops some. The sample shows tens of thousands of clones, roughly 91% of them seen only once. Of note for this clone: Its cognate antigen is unknown.

This TCR was recovered from an adult with an advanced solid tumor such as melanoma, head and neck, liver or kidney cancer. Sequenced here: CD4+ or CD8+ T cells sorted from blood, sampled in a trial of the OX40 agonist ivuxolimab.

The CDR3 nucleotides are TGCGCCAGCAGCCAATTGGCTAGCGGGGCAATTTACTCCTACAATGAGCAGTTCTTC. Translation gives CASSQLASGAIYSYNEQFF. The J gene is TRBJ2-1, the V gene TRBV4-1, with TRBD2 matching 9 bases. Germline V gene sequence: CDR1 MGHRA, CDR2 YSYEKL. CDR3 length equals 19 residues. Losses at the gene ends were 2 bases for V and 0 bases for J; bases not matched to a gene: 11.